The rows below give T cell receptor beta chains drawn from one sample of a study of T cells after yellow fever vaccination. TCRdb re-analysed the 5' RACE reads in MiXCR, keeping a single row per CDR3 protein. This sample has 230,000 or so distinct CDR3 sequences; roughly 4% occur once, and the top ten carry about a fifth. The specimen comprised PBMCs, sampled 15 days after the yellow fever booster vaccination. Source of these receptors: a man between 18 and 35 years old who received the YFV17D yellow fever vaccine. CDR3s include the opening cysteine and the closing phenylalanine or tryptophan. D genes are given only for firm matches. Expanded clones are given a class, and other clones once, few, many or no size at all.

cdr3_aa,cdr3_nt,v_call,d_call,clone_size,j_call
CASSPRSSSTDTQYF,TGTGCCAGCTCACCACGGTCCTCAAGCACAGATACGCAGTATTTT,TRBV18,-,many,TRBJ2-3
CASSIDNQPQHF,TGTGCCAGCAGTATTGACAATCAGCCCCAGCATTTT,TRBV2,-,many,TRBJ1-5
CASSLTGLPHFTDTQYF,TGTGCCAGCAGTCTAACCGGACTACCCCACTTCACAGATACGCAGTATTTT,TRBV6-6,-,many,TRBJ2-3
CASSLMVSGELFF,TGTGCCAGCAGTTTGATGGTTTCTGGGGAGCTGTTTTTT,TRBV12-3/TRBV12-4,-,many,TRBJ2-2
CASSQDGSGDTQYF,TGCGCCAGCAGCCAAGATGGATCAGGCGATACGCAGTATTTT,TRBV4-3,-,few,TRBJ2-3
CASSKGRNTEAFF,TGTGCCAGCAGCAAGGGCCGGAACACTGAAGCTTTCTTT,TRBV7-2,-,many,TRBJ1-1
CASSEGLAVPTDTQYF,TGCGCCAGCAGCGAGGGACTAGCGGTTCCCACAGATACGCAGTATTTT,TRBV5-1,TRBD2,many,TRBJ2-3
CASSMANGPQEKLFF,TGCGCCAGCAGCATGGCCAATGGTCCCCAGGAAAAACTGTTTTTT,TRBV5-1,-,many,TRBJ1-4
CASSFGGPDAFF,TGCGCCAGCAGCTTCGGGGGTCCTGATGCTTTCTTT,TRBV5-1,-,-,TRBJ1-1
CASSLDETKNIQYF,TGTGCCAGCAGTTTAGACGAAACCAAAAACATTCAGTACTTC,TRBV7-8,-,many,TRBJ2-4
CATSRESWARQRYNEQFF,TGTGCCACCAGCAGAGAGTCGTGGGCTAGACAACGATACAATGAGCAGTTCTTC,TRBV15,-,many,TRBJ2-1
CASSGPGALNTEAFF,TGTGCCAGCAGCGGACCCGGGGCACTCAACACTGAAGCTTTCTTT,TRBV11-2,-,many,TRBJ1-1
CASSQGTEYGYTF,TGTGCCAGCAGCCAGGGGACGGAGTATGGCTACACCTTC,TRBV14,-,many,TRBJ1-2
CASSQDTTGVSYEQYF,TGCGCCAGCAGCCAGGATACGACAGGGGTATCGTACGAGCAGTACTTC,TRBV5-1,TRBD1,many,TRBJ2-7
CASSEGGLPPYNEQFF,TGTGCCAGCAGTGAGGGGGGCCTACCCCCTTACAATGAGCAGTTCTTC,TRBV25-1,-,many,TRBJ2-1